Following are 31 T cell receptor beta chains from one sample sequenced in a study of cytomegalovirus exposure and HLA in healthy donors. In the PCR, 60 Vbeta and 13 Jbeta primers were used. Only in-frame clones appear in the TCRdb table, and some are missing; sequencing was by immunoSEQ multiplex PCR. The repertoire includes approximately 200,000 clones, 65% to 85% of them detected once, and less than 6% sits in the top ten. Input material: PBMCs. The origin of the receptors is a woman aged 25-40 years in good health and CMV-seropositive.

Remarks on this clone: The same CDR3 can be traced to other DNA sequences in this sample. The V and J genes are TRBV5-1 and TRBJ1-1, with D maybe TRBD1 (6 bases). The germline CDR1 and CDR2 sequences are SGHRS and YFSETQ. V lost 0 bases and J 1 base, leaving 10 bases between the germline ends. The CDR3 is 15 residues long. CDR3 residues: CASSLAQGTNTEAFF. The CDR3 DNA reads TGCGCCAGCAGCTTGGCACAGGGTACGAACACTGAAGCTTTCTTT.

The chain couples TRBV9 to TRBJ2-2; D is unresolved. The CDR3 has 13 residues. From germline, CDR1 is SGDLS and CDR2 YYNGEE. V shed 3 bases and J shed 7 bases, with 10 bases lying between them. CDR3 in DNA: TGTGCCAGCAGCGCTCAACTTAGCGGGGAGCTGTTTTTT. Its translation is CASSAQLSGELFF.

The sample holds a few counts of this clone. The chain has TRBV5-1 and TRBJ2-2; 11 bases agree with TRBD2. Germline V gives CDR1 SGHRS, CDR2 YFSETQ. The CDR3 is 16 residues long. After removal of 6 bases from V and 1 base from J, the junction contained 5 bases not matched to a gene. The CDR3 nucleotides read TGCGCCAGCAAACTAGCGGGAGAGATGAACACCGGGGAGCTGTTTTTT. The encoded protein is CASKLAGEMNTGELFF.

The chain links TRBV6-1 to TRBJ2-7, with D unresolved. V shed 2 bases and J shed 5 bases, with 7 bases lying between them. Germline V gene lookup returns CDR1 MNHNS and CDR2 SASEGT. CDR3 length equals 12 residues. CDR3 residues: CASSENFNEQYF. CDR3 coding DNA: TGTGCCAGCAGTGAAAATTTTAACGAGCAGTACTTC.

The V call is TRBV7-9, the J call TRBJ1-1; 10 nucleotides align to TRBD1. The V gene end was trimmed by 5 bases and the J gene end by 4 bases; junction bases not matched to a gene: 13. The germline gives CDR1 SEHNR, CDR2 FQNEAQ (reference sequence). CDR3 length: 17 residues. The DNA for the CDR3 is TGTGCCAGCAGCCCATGGGGGCTGGGACAGGGGCGCACTGAAGCTTTCTTT. Encoded protein: CASSPWGLGQGRTEAFF.

V usage is TRBV10-3 and J usage is TRBJ1-1; D is possibly TRBD1 (5 bases). Germline-derived CDR1 and CDR2 are ENHRY and SYGVKD. Trimming stripped 0 bases from V and 11 bases from J, with 19 bases between. This CDR3 spans 15 amino acids. CDR3 bases: TGTGCCATCAGTGAGTCAGTCGGAGGGGCGGAGGGCGCTTTCTTT. Residues: CAISESVGGAEGAFF.

V is TRBV5-6 and J is TRBJ2-3; TRBD2 matches at 8 bases. The ends lost 2 bases at V and 7 bases at J; junction bases unmatched: 12. Germline V lookup: CDR1 SGHDT, CDR2 YYEEEE. The CDR3 extends over 16 amino acids. The CDR3 coding sequence is TGTGCCAGCAGCTTTAGGACTAGCTACCCGGTGAATACGCAGTATTTT. This gives the protein CASSFRTSYPVNTQYF.

The chain carries TRBV2 and TRBJ2-2, with TRBD2 matching over 8 bases. The CDR3 runs to 15 residues. Germline V gene sequence: CDR1 SNHLY, CDR2 FYNNEI. V lost 8 bases to trimming and J lost 5 bases; unmatched junction nucleotides: 10. The CDR3 DNA follows: TGTGCCAGCCTACCCCTGAGCGGGGGAACCGGGGAGCTGTTTTTT. Its translation is CASLPLSGGTGELFF.

The CDR3 loop is CASSPGGGRNTIYF. The CDR3 coding sequence is TGCGCCAGCAGCCCGGGAGGGGGAAGAAACACCATATATTTT. The chain is built from TRBV5-1 and TRBJ1-3, with D tentatively TRBD1 (6 bases). Germline CDR1 and CDR2: SGHRS and YFSETQ. This CDR3 has 14 residues. V was trimmed by 4 bases and J by 5 bases, leaving 13 bases between them. Filled out from reference TRBV5-1 and TRBJ1-3, the complete variable domain reads KAGVTQTPRYLIKTRGQQVTLSCSPISGHRSVSWYQQTPGQGLQFLFEYFSETQRNKGNFPGRFSGRQFSNSRSEMNVSTLELGDSALYLCASSPGGGRNTIYFGEGSWLTVV.

V usage is TRBV18 and J usage is TRBJ2-7, with 7 bases identical to TRBD1. V shed 3 bases, J shed 3 bases, and the junction held 2 bases outside the gene matches. There are 13 residues in the CDR3. Germline assignment: CDR1 KGHSH and CDR2 LQKENI. CDR3: CASSPGQFYEQYF. DNA for the CDR3: TGTGCCAGCTCACCGGGACAGTTCTACGAGCAGTACTTC.

The chain combines TRBV9 with TRBJ2-1; TRBD1 is a possible D gene (5 bases). This CDR3 has 20 amino acids. Germline V gene lookup returns CDR1 SGDLS and CDR2 YYNGEE. Trimming shortened V by 2 bases and J by 1 base, and 25 bases separated the two germline ends. CDR3 sequence (DNA): TGTGCCAGCAGCGTCGACCCCAGAGTGGGGCTGGGCGCGTCCTACAATGAGCAGTTCTTC. This sequence encodes CASSVDPRVGLGASYNEQFF.

This clone has just one count. In DNA, the CDR3 is TGTGCCAGCAGCTTCGGCCCCGGACAGGGTGAGACCCAGTACTTC. It encodes CASSFGPGQGETQYF. The rearrangement links TRBV7-3 to TRBJ2-5; 8 bases align to TRBD1. Germline CDR1 and CDR2: SGHTA and FQGTGA. The ends lost 3 bases at V and 5 bases at J; junction bases unmatched: 8. The CDR3 has 15 residues.

The V call is TRBV21-1, the J call TRBJ2-7; the DNA was not compared with TRBD1, the D call given in the table. TRBV21-1 is classified as a pseudogene. This CDR3 comprises 16 residues. CDR3 amino acids: CASSKPETGPVDEQYF. The CDR3, as DNA: TGTGCCAGCTCCAAACCCGAGACAGGGCCCGTCGACGAGCAGTACTTC.

The rearrangement links TRBV14 to TRBJ2-7, with no clear D. This CDR3 is built from 13 residues. The germline V and J ends were trimmed by 2 bases and 0 bases, with 5 bases remaining between them. Germline assignment: CDR1 SGHDN and CDR2 FVKESK. CDR3 region: CASSQTSSYEQYF. CDR3 nucleotides: TGTGCCAGCAGCCAAACATCCTCCTACGAGCAGTACTTC.

Remarks on this clone: Compared with germline, one end of the junction differs, possibly owing to a read error. The chain is built from TRBV7-7 and TRBJ2-3; D gene unclear. The CDR3 is made up of 13 amino acids. Per the germline V gene, CDR1 is SSHAT and CDR2 is FNYEAQ (reference sequence). CDR3 in DNA: TGTGCTAGCAGCTTAATCGTCACAGATACGCAGTATTTT. It translates to CASSLIVTDTQYF.

Only one count was recorded for this clone. The CDR3 sequence: CASSPISGGADEQYF. The CDR3 DNA sequence: TGTGCCAGCTCACCGATTAGCGGGGGGGCCGACGAGCAGTACTTC. The rearrangement links TRBV18 to TRBJ2-7; TRBD2 aligns across 11 bases. The J segment lost 5 bases and the V segment lost 3 bases, leaving 6 bases of the junction unmatched. CDR3 length: 15 amino acids. CDR1 and CDR2 (germline): KGHSH, LQKENI.

In its sample, this clone was seen a few times. This chain uses TRBV27 with TRBJ2-1; 9 positions agree with TRBD2. Trimming at V came to 9 bases and at J to 4 bases, leaving 4 bases not matched to a gene. This CDR3 comprises 13 residues. Germline-derived CDR1 and CDR2 are MNHEY and SMNVEV (reference sequence). CDR3 loop: CASGLALYNEQFF. DNA for the CDR3: TGTGCCAGTGGACTAGCGCTATACAATGAGCAGTTCTTC.

V is TRBV11-2 and J is TRBJ1-1; D is unresolved. V was cut by 7 bases and J by 0 bases, with 18 bases left in between. Germline V lookup: CDR1 SGHAT, CDR2 FQNNGV. This CDR3 is 16 amino acids long. CDR3 residues: CASTLPRELLNTEAFF. The CDR3, as DNA: TGTGCCAGCACCCTCCCGAGGGAGCTTCTGAACACTGAAGCTTTCTTT.

The CDR3 loop is CASETDYEQFF. As DNA, the CDR3 is TGTGCCAGCGAGACAGACTATGAGCAGTTCTTC. The V and J genes are TRBV27 and TRBJ2-1; tentatively, D is TRBD1 (5 bases). In germline, CDR1 is MNHEY, CDR2 SMNVEV (reference sequence). Deletions cut 8 bases from V and 8 bases from J, with 10 bases between. The CDR3 consists of 11 residues.

V gene TRBV27 combines with J gene TRBJ1-6, with D hard to call. Trimming pared 5 bases from V and 9 bases from J, leaving 8 bases between. The CDR3 contains 12 residues. Germline loops: CDR1 MNHEY, CDR2 SMNVEV (reference sequence). The CDR3 is CASSPAGSPLHF. For the CDR3, the DNA is TGTGCCAGCAGTCCGGCAGGTTCACCCCTCCACTTT.

This chain joins TRBV5-4 and TRBJ2-7; no clear D. V lost 4 bases and J 2 bases, leaving 19 bases between the germline ends. Germline lookup yields CDR1 SGHNT and CDR2 YYREEE (reference sequence). The length of the CDR3 is 16 residues. In nucleotides, the CDR3 is TGTGCCAGCAGCCGCGCCGTGAGCATGGTTCCCTACGAGCAGTACTTC. Translation gives CASSRAVSMVPYEQYF.

The DNA for the CDR3 is TGCAGCGTTGGGGCTGCACAAAATGAAAAACTGTTTTTT. This translates into CSVGAAQNEKLFF. The chain has TRBV29-1 and TRBJ1-4; D gene uncertain. Trimming took 4 bases from V and 5 from J, leaving 11 bases between them. Looked up from germline, CDR1 is SQVTM and CDR2 is ANQGSEA. The CDR3 is 13 residues long. Drawing the rest from reference TRBV29-1 and TRBJ1-4, the complete variable domain is SAVISQKPSRDICQRGTSLTIQCQVDSQVTMMFWYRQQPGQSLTLIATANQGSEATYESGFVIDKFPISRPNLTFSTLTVSNMSPEDSSIYLCSVGAAQNEKLFFGSGTQLSVL.

The rearrangement links TRBV5-1 to TRBJ2-3, with 9 bases matching TRBD1. The CDR3 consists of 13 residues. After removal of 4 bases from V and 5 bases from J, the junction contained 2 bases not matched to a gene. Germline values: CDR1 SGHRS, CDR2 YFSETQ. DNA of the CDR3: TGCGCCAGCAGCAAGGACAGGGGAGATACGCAGTATTTT. As protein: CASSKDRGDTQYF.

The V gene is TRBV7-9, the J gene TRBJ2-3, with a weak D call TRBD2 (5 bases). The germline V gene has CDR1 SEHNR and CDR2 FQNEAQ (reference sequence). V dropped 0 bases and J dropped 3 bases, with 10 bases sitting between them. The CDR3 loop spans 15 amino acids. CDR3 protein: CASSLAGVVTDTQYF. In nucleotides, the CDR3 is TGTGCCAGCAGCTTAGCGGGAGTGGTGACAGATACGCAGTATTTT.

The chain has TRBV27 and TRBJ1-1; D perhaps matches TRBD1 (6 bases). This CDR3 region has 13 residues. Germline CDR1 reads MNHEY; CDR2 reads SMNVEV (reference sequence). Trimming left V 4 bases short and J 7 bases short, with 13 bases between. The CDR3 protein is CASSYSGTNEAFF. The CDR3 region has the DNA TGTGCCAGCAGTTACTCCGGGACAAATGAAGCTTTCTTT.

The V gene is TRBV6-5, the J gene TRBJ1-4; TRBD1 is a possible D gene (6 bases). The germline CDR1 and CDR2 sequences are MNHEY and SVGAGI. This CDR3 comprises 14 residues. V dropped 2 bases and J dropped 7 bases, with 11 bases sitting between them. CDR3 DNA sequence: TGTGCCAGCAGTTACACGACAGGAACTGAAAAACTGTTTTTT. Translated, it gives CASSYTTGTEKLFF.

J is TRBJ2-7 and V is TRBV9; TRBD2 aligns across 7 bases. V lost 0 bases, J lost 5 bases, and 5 bases stayed unmatched. Germline V lookup: CDR1 SGDLS, CDR2 YYNGEE. CDR3 length equals 14 residues. This CDR3 reads CASSVVASGHEQYF. The CDR3 DNA reads TGTGCCAGCAGCGTAGTGGCTAGCGGCCACGAGCAGTACTTC.

This clone was seen more than once but under ten times. The chain combines TRBV9 with TRBJ2-3; TRBD2 aligns across 14 bases. V dropped 4 bases and J dropped 1; count of bases not matched to a gene: 17. CDR1 is SGDLS and CDR2 is YYNGEE in the germline V gene. CDR3 length: 21 residues. The CDR3 loop is CASSPSGVTSGRVRGTDTQYF. In DNA, the CDR3 is TGTGCCAGCAGCCCCTCCGGGGTGACTAGCGGGAGGGTAAGGGGCACAGATACGCAGTATTTT.

This clone was recorded a few times. The rearrangement joins TRBV2 to TRBJ2-4, with 9 bases lining up with TRBD1. V was clipped by 10 bases and J by 8 bases; unmatched bases: 9. In germline, CDR1 is SNHLY, CDR2 FYNNEI. The CDR3 is 13 residues long. The CDR3 DNA reads as TGTGCCATCTCCACAGGGGGCGCATACATTCAGTACTTC. Translation: CAISTGGAYIQYF.

The chain uses TRBV19 and TRBJ1-1, with 11 nucleotides matching TRBD1. The V gene end was trimmed by 6 bases and the J gene end by 5 bases; junction bases not matched to a gene: 11. The CDR3 is 16 amino acids. Germline V CDR1 and CDR2: LNHDA, SQIVND (reference sequence). The CDR3 nucleotides read TGTGCCAGTAGAGTCCGGGACAGGGGGATGAGAACTGAAGCTTTCTTT. Protein product: CASRVRDRGMRTEAFF.

The genes are TRBV7-9 and TRBJ2-7; tentatively, D is TRBD2 (5 bases). The CDR3 is 15 residues long. Germline V gene sequence: CDR1 SEHNR, CDR2 FQNEAQ (reference sequence). Trimming shortened V by 5 bases and J by 4 bases, and 18 bases separated the two germline ends. The CDR3 sequence: CASSHPRLLGYEQYF. The CDR3 DNA follows: TGTGCCAGCAGCCATCCACGGTTACTAGGGTACGAGCAGTACTTC.